These 5 T cell receptor beta chains share one sample of origin, sequenced in a study of control samples from healthy donors and cancer patients (dated by TCRdb to about 2020). Preparation of the library involved the immunoSEQ multiplex PCR assay. TCRdb provides this immuneACCESS table in a form limited to in-frame rearrangements. Some clones are lacking; in checked studies, under half of them reflect an unresolved V gene, and why the rest are absent is not known. Across this sample there are more than 70,000 clones, with approximately 94% seen only once. The ten largest clones capture more than 2.5% of the sample. The sample was blood. These receptors came from a young woman in good health.

Only one count was recorded for this clone. This rearrangement joins TRBV6-5 to TRBJ2-7; no reliable D call. V lost 0 bases and J 2 bases, leaving 8 bases between the germline ends. The CDR3 runs to 14 residues. Germline loops: CDR1 MNHEY, CDR2 SVGAGI. The CDR3 loop is CASSYSASAYEQYF. The DNA of the CDR3 is TGTGCCAGCAGTTACTCGGCCTCGGCCTACGAGCAGTACTTC.

The rearrangement joins TRBV6-5 to TRBJ2-7; 9 bases map to TRBD1. The V gene's germline CDR1 is MNHEY and CDR2 SVGAGI. This CDR3 spans 14 amino acids. The V and J ends lost 3 bases and 9 bases, in that order; junction bases with no gene match: 9. CDR3 DNA sequence: TGTGCCAGCAGTTATACTATCGGACAGGGGAGGCAGTACGTC. Its protein is CASSYTIGQGRQYV.

This chain joins TRBV9 and TRBJ2-7; D gene uncertain. The germline V and J ends were trimmed by 4 bases and 1 base, with 12 bases remaining between them. The CDR3 is 14 amino acids. From germline, CDR1 is SGDLS and CDR2 YYNGEE. CDR3: CASSPRELSYEQYF. As DNA, the CDR3 is TGTGCCAGCAGCCCCCGAGAACTGTCCTACGAGCAGTACTTC.

The chain joins TRBV27 to TRBJ1-1, with D tentatively TRBD1 (5 bases). Trimming stripped 0 bases from V and 6 bases from J, with 8 bases between. The CDR3 loop spans 13 amino acids. CDR1 and CDR2 from the germline V gene are MNHEY and SMNVEV (reference sequence). CDR3 loop: CASSLSVGAEAFF. For the CDR3, the DNA is TGTGCCAGCAGTTTATCGGTAGGGGCTGAAGCTTTCTTT.

The rearrangement uses TRBV12-3 or TRBV12-4 and TRBJ2-7, with D maybe TRBD1 (5 bases). The CDR3 extends over 12 amino acids. Trimming shortened V by 1 base and J by 7 bases, and 8 bases separated the two germline ends. The CDR3 region has the DNA TGTGCCAGCAGTTTAGGGGCAGGGGAGCAGTACGTC. Its protein product is CASSLGAGEQYV.